Each of the 6 T cell receptor beta chains below was sequenced from the same sample in a study of tumor-infiltrating lymphocytes in localized non-small cell lung cancer. Sequencing was performed with immunoSEQ multiplex PCR; in TCRdb, only in-frame clones are kept and a portion is missing. The repertoire holds some 6,800 clones, with less than 70% as singletons. Sequencing input: uninvolved lung tissue not adjacent to the tumor. The receptors here all came from a human donor with non-small cell lung cancer.

The CDR3 bases are TGTGCCAGTAGGGAACGTTCTAGGGGCACTGAAGCTTTCTTT. Translation gives CASRERSRGTEAFF. This chain links TRBV19 with TRBJ1-1, with a weak D call TRBD1 (5 bases). The CDR3 is 14 residues long. Looked up from germline, CDR1 is LNHDA and CDR2 is SQIVND (reference sequence). Trimming stripped 6 bases from V and 4 bases from J, with 15 bases between.

Points on this clone: One junction end does not reproduce the germline sequence, and a read error may be involved. The chain carries TRBV27 and TRBJ1-2; 7 bases match TRBD1. CDR3 length equals 15 residues. Germline assignment: CDR1 MNHEY and CDR2 SMNVEV (reference sequence). This CDR3 is CASSPWATRDRLHTF. The CDR3 nucleotides read TGTGCCAGCAGTCCCTGGGCAACCCGGGACAGATTACACACATTC.

This clone was counted between two and nine times. The rearrangement joins TRBV6-6 to TRBJ2-7; D gene uncertain. This CDR3 is 11 amino acids long. V was clipped by 4 bases and J by 7 bases, with 8 bases between them. CDR1 is MNHNY and CDR2 is SVGAGI in the germline V gene (reference sequence). This CDR3 reads CASSSVEEQYF. The CDR3 DNA sequence: TGTGCCAGCAGTTCGGTGGAGGAGCAGTACTTC.

In its sample, this clone was seen a few times. This CDR3 reads CASSQGTGRNQPQHF. The DNA of the CDR3 is TGTGCCAGCAGCCAGGGGACGGGCCGCAATCAGCCCCAGCATTTT. The J gene is TRBJ1-5, the V gene TRBV7-2; a possible D gene is TRBD1 (6 bases). V dropped 5 bases and J dropped 2 bases, with 13 bases sitting between them. Germline CDR1 reads SGHTA; CDR2 reads FQGNSA. This CDR3 comprises 15 residues.

The rearrangement links TRBV19 to TRBJ1-2, with 10 bases fitting TRBD1. Germline lookup yields CDR1 LNHDA and CDR2 SQIVND (reference sequence). V lost 4 bases to trimming and J lost 4 bases; unmatched junction nucleotides: 6. This CDR3 region has 15 residues. The CDR3 here is CASSTGQGGLYGYTF. In nucleotides, the CDR3 is TGTGCCAGTAGTACCGGACAGGGGGGTCTCTATGGCTACACCTTC.

This clone has a handful of counts. The V gene is TRBV19, the J gene TRBJ1-1, with D possibly being TRBD1 (5 bases). Germline V gene sequence: CDR1 LNHDA, CDR2 SQIVND (reference sequence). V lost 5 bases and J lost 0, with 13 bases in between. The CDR3 spans 15 residues. For the CDR3, the DNA is TGTGCCAGTAGTGGGGGGGGTAACATGAACACTGAAGCTTTCTTT. Translating gives CASSGGGNMNTEAFF.